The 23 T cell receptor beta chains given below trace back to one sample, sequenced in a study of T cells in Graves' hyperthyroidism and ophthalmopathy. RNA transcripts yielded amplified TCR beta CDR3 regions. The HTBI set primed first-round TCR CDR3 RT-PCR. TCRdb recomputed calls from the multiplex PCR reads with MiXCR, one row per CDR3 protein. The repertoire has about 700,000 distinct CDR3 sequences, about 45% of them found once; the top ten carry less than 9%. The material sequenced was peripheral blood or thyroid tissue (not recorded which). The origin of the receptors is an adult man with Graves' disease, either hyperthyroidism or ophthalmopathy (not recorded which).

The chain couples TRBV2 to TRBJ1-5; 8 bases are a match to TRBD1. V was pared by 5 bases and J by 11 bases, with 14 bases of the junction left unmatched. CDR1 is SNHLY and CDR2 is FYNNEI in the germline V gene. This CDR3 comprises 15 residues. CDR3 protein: CASSSRDRSQGAQHF. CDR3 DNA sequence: TGTGCCAGCAGTTCCCGGGACAGGTCCCAGGGGGCCCAGCATTTT. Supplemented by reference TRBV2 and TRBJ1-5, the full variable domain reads EPEVTQTPSHQVTQMGQEVILRCVPISNHLYFYWYRQILGQKVEFLVSFYNNEISEKSEIFDDQFSVERPDGSNFTLKIRSTKLEDSAMYFCASSSRDRSQGAQHFGDGTRLSIL.

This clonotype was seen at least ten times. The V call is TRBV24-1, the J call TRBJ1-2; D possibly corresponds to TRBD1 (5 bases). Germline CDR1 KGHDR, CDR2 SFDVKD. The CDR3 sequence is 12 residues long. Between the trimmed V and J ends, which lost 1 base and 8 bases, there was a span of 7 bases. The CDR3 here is CATSDFQGGYTF. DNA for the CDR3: TGTGCCACCAGTGATTTCCAGGGAGGCTACACCTTC.

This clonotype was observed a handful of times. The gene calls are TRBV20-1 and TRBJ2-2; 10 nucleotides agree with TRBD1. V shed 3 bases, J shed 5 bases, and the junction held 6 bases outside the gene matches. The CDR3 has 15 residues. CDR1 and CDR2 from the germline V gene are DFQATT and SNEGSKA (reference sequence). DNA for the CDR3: TGCAGTGCTAGGGACAGGGGGTCATTGACCGGGGAGCTGTTTTTT. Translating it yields CSARDRGSLTGELFF.

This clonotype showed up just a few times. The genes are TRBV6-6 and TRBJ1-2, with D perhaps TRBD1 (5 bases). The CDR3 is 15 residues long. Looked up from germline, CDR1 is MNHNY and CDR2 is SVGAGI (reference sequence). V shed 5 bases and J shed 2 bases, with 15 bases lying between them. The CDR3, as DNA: TGTGCCAGCAGTGGAACGGGACGGATAAACTATGGCTACACCTTC. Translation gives CASSGTGRINYGYTF.

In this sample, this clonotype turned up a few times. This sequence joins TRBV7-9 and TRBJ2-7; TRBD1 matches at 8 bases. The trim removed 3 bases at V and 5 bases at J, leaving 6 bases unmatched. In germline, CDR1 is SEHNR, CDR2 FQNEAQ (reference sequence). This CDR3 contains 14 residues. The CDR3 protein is CASSFGQGSHEQYF. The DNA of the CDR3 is TGTGCCAGCAGCTTTGGACAGGGAAGCCACGAGCAGTACTTC. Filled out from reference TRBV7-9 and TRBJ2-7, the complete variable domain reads DTGVSQNPRHKITKRGQNVTFRCDPISEHNRLYWYRQTLGQGPEFLTYFQNEAQLEKSRLLSDRFSAERPKGSFSTLEIQRTEQGDSAMYLCASSFGQGSHEQYFGPGTRLTVT.

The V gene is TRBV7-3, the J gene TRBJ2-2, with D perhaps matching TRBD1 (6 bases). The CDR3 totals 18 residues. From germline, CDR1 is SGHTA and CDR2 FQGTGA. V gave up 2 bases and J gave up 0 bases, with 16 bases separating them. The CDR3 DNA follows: TGTGCCAGCAGCTTAGGATTCAGGGGTACCTCGAACACCGGGGAGCTGTTTTTT. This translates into CASSLGFRGTSNTGELFF.

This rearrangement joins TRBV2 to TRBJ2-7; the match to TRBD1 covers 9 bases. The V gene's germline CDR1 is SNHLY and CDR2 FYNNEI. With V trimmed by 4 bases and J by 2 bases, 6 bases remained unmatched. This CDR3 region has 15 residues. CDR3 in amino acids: CASSGGTGFPYEQYF. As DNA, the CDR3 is TGTGCCAGCAGTGGAGGGACAGGGTTCCCCTACGAGCAGTACTTC.

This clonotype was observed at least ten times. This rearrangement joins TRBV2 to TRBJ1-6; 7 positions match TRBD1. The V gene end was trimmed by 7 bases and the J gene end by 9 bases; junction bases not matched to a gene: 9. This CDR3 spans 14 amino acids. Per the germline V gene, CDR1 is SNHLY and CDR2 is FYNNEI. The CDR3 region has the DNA TGTGCCAGCAAACCGGGACAGCCAATTTCACCCCTCCACTTT. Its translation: CASKPGQPISPLHF.

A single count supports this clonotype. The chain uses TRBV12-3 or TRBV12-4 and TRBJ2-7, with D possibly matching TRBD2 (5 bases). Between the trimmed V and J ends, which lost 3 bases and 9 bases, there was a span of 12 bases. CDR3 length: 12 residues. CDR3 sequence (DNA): TGTGCCAGCAGTTTTCTCGGAGCGGCGCAGTACTTC. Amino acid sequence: CASSFLGAAQYF.

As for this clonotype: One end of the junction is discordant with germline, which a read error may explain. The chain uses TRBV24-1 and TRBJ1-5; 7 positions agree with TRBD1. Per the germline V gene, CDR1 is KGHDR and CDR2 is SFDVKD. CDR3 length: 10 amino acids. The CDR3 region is CATSDSTGRF. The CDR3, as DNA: TGTGCCACCAGTGATTCGACAGGGCGTTTT.

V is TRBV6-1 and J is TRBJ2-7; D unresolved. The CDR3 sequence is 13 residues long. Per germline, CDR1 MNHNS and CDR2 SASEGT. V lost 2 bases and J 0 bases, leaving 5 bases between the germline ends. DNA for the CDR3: TGTGCCAGCAGTGAATCCAGCTCCTACGAGCAGTACTTC. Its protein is CASSESSSYEQYF.

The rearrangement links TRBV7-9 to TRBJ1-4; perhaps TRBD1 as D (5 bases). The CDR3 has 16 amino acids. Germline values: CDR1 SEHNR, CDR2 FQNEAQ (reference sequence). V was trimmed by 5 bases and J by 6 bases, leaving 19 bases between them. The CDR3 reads CASSRGGGVQDEKLFF. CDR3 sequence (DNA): TGTGCCAGCAGCCGTGGCGGGGGGGTTCAGGATGAAAAACTGTTTTTT.

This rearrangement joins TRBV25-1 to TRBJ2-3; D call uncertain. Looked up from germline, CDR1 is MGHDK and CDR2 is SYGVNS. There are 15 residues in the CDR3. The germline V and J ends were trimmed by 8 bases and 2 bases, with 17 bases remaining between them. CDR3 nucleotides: TGTGCCAGCGGGCGTCATGGTGGAGCCACAGATACGCAGTATTTT. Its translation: CASGRHGGATDTQYF.

CDR3 DNA sequence: TGTGCCACCAGCAGAAGGGACAGGGGGCCGGATGGCTACACCTTC. Protein: CATSRRDRGPDGYTF. This sequence joins TRBV15 and TRBJ1-2, with 12 bases lining up with TRBD1. Per the germline V gene, CDR1 is LNHNV and CDR2 is YYDKDF (reference sequence). This CDR3 has 15 amino acids. Trimming removed 2 bases from V and 6 bases from J; junction bases left unmatched: 4.

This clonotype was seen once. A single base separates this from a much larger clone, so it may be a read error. CDR3 sequence reads: CSVAAGPGNEQYF. The DNA of the CDR3 is TGCAGCGTTGCGGCCGGGCCAGGCAACGAGCAGTACTTC. This rearrangement joins TRBV29-1 to TRBJ2-7; D remains unclear. The CDR3 contains 13 residues. Germline-derived CDR1 and CDR2 are SQVTM and ANQGSEA. V was shortened by 4 bases and J by 5 bases, with 15 bases between the two germline ends.

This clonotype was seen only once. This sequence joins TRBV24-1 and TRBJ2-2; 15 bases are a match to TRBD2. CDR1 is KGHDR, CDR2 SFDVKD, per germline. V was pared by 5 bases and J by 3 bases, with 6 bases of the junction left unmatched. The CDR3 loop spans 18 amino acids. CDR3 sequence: CATSGGLAGGSDTGELFF. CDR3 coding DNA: TGTGCCACCAGTGGGGGACTAGCGGGAGGATCGGACACCGGGGAGCTGTTTTTT.

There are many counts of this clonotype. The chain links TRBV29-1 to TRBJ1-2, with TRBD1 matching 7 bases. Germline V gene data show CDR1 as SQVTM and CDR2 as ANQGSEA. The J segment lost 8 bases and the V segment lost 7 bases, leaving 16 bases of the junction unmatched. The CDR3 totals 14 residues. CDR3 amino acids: CSAADPTGRRGYTF. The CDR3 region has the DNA TGCAGCGCCGCTGACCCGACAGGGCGTAGGGGCTACACCTTC.

DNA for the CDR3: TGTGCCAGCAGCTCGAAGACAGGGGATAGCTATGGCTACACCTTC. This codes for CASSSKTGDSYGYTF. The J gene is TRBJ1-2, the V gene TRBV5-8, with 8 bases lining up with TRBD1. The ends lost 3 bases at V and 4 bases at J; junction bases unmatched: 8. The V gene's germline CDR1 is SGHTS and CDR2 YDEGEE. This CDR3 has 15 amino acids.

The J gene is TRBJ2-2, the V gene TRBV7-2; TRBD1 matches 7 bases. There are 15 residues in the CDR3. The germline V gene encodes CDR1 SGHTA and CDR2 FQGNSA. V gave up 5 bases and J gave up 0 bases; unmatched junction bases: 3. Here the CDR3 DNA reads TGTGCCAGCAGCCAAGGGACAGCGAACACCGGGGAGCTGTTTTTT. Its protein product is CASSQGTANTGELFF. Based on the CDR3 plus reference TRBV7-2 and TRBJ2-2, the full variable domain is GAGVSQSPSNKVTEKGKDVELRCDPISGHTALYWYRQSLGQGLEFLIYFQGNSAPDKSGLPSDRFSAERTGGSVSTLTIQRTQQEDSAVYLCASSQGTANTGELFFGEGSRLTVL.

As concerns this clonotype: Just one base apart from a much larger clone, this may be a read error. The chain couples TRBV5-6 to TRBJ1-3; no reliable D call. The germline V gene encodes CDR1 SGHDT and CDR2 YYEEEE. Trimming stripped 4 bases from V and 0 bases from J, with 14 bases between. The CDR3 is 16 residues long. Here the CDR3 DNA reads TGTGCCAGCAGCCCACCTGGACGGATCTCTGGAAACACCATATATTTT. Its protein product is CASSPPGRISGNTIYF.

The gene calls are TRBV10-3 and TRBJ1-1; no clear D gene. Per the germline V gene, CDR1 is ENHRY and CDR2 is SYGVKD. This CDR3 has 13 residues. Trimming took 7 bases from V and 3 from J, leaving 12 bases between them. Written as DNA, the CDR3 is TGTGCCATCAACACCCTTGGCTACACTGAAGCTTTCTTT. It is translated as CAINTLGYTEAFF.

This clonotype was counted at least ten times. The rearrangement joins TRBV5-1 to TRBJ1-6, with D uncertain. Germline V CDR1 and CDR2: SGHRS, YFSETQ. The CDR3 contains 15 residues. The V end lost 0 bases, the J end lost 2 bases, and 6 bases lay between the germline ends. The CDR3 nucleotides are TGCGCCAGCAGCTTGGAAGGGACCTATAATTCACCCCTCCACTTT. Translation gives CASSLEGTYNSPLHF.

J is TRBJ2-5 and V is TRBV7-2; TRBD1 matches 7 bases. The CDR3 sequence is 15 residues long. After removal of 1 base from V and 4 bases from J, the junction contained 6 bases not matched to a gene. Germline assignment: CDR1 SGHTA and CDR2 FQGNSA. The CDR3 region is CASSLGGTALETQYF. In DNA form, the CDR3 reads TGTGCCAGCAGCTTAGGAGGGACAGCGCTAGAGACCCAGTACTTC.